The 19 T cell receptor beta chains given below trace back to one sample, sequenced in a study of radiation and T cells in renal cell carcinoma. Data came from immunoSEQ multiplex PCR; TCRdb stores just in-frame clones and leaves some out. In the table there are 40,000 to 45,000 clones, about 82% of which are singletons. Noted time point: blood 4 weeks post-SBRT, at nephrectomy. Treatment in this sample: 15 Gy SBRT to primary tumor, nephrectomy 4 weeks later. Sequences were derived from blood, sampled from a patient whose treatment included radiotherapy and nephrectomy. The receptors derive from a woman in her seventies with renal cell carcinoma.

J is TRBJ1-4 and V is TRBV5-4; D call uncertain. This CDR3 contains 14 residues. V lost 0 bases to trimming and J lost 4 bases, with 7 bases between them. CDR1 is SGHNT, CDR2 YYREEE, per germline (reference sequence). The CDR3 nucleotides read TGTGCCAGCAGCTTGGGCCAGAATAATGAAAAACTGTTTTTT. Amino acids: CASSLGQNNEKLFF.

This clone has a handful of counts. The chain carries TRBV7-9 and TRBJ1-6; D may be TRBD1 (5 bases). This CDR3 is 12 amino acids long. Looked up from germline, CDR1 is SEHNR and CDR2 is FQNEAQ (reference sequence). V dropped 5 bases and J dropped 15 bases, with 14 bases sitting between them. The CDR3 here is CASSPTDSLLHF. CDR3 DNA sequence: TGTGCCAGCAGCCCGACCGACAGTCTCCTCCACTTT.

DNA of the CDR3: TGTGCCAGCAGGACAGGGGGACTGAGTTCACCCCTCCACTTT. It translates to CASRTGGLSSPLHF. The rearrangement links TRBV6-5 to TRBJ1-6; 9 positions agree with TRBD1. After removal of 6 bases from V and 9 bases from J, the junction contained 6 bases not matched to a gene. Germline CDR1 reads MNHEY; CDR2 reads SVGAGI. The CDR3 loop spans 14 amino acids.

The rearrangement joins TRBV5-1 to TRBJ1-1; TRBD1 matches 9 bases. V dropped 6 bases and J dropped 0; count of bases not matched to a gene: 9. The length of the CDR3 is 16 residues. CDR1 and CDR2 from the germline V gene are SGHRS and YFSETQ. CDR3 in DNA: TGCGCCAGCATCCCGGGACAGGGCCCCCTGAACACTGAAGCTTTCTTT. Its protein product is CASIPGQGPLNTEAFF.

The chain recombines TRBV18 with TRBJ1-5; possibly TRBD1 for D (6 bases). The germline V and J ends were trimmed by 3 bases and 4 bases, with 7 bases remaining between them. CDR1 and CDR2 (germline): KGHSH, LQKENI. The length of the CDR3 is 13 residues. The CDR3 spells CASSPDRNQPQHF. The CDR3 DNA reads as TGTGCCAGCTCACCGGACAGAAATCAGCCCCAGCATTTT.

The chain recombines TRBV19 with TRBJ2-1; D unresolved. CDR1 and CDR2 (germline): LNHDA, SQIVND (reference sequence). Trimming left V 1 base short and J 8 bases short, with 15 bases between. This CDR3 is built from 15 residues. The CDR3 DNA reads TGTGCCAGTAGTATAGGACGGACCTTAGGCCATGAGCAGTTCTTC. Translating gives CASSIGRTLGHEQFF.

The rearrangement joins TRBV27 to TRBJ2-1; D may be TRBD2 (6 bases). The CDR3 spans 14 residues. The V gene lost 2 bases and the J gene lost 7 bases, with 12 bases spanning the gap. From germline, CDR1 is MNHEY and CDR2 SMNVEV (reference sequence). The CDR3 here is CASSLGGSRNEQFF. As DNA, the CDR3 is TGTGCCAGCAGTTTAGGGGGGTCTAGGAATGAGCAGTTCTTC.

CDR3 coding DNA: TGTGCCAGCAGCTTAGACAGGGGGTCCGGGGAGCTGTTTTTT. This translates into CASSLDRGSGELFF. The rearrangement links TRBV7-2 to TRBJ2-2, with 8 bases fitting TRBD1. The CDR3 covers 14 residues. Germline CDR1 reads SGHTA; CDR2 reads FQGNSA. Trimming took 1 base from V and 6 from J; bases not matched to a gene: 1.

J is TRBJ1-5 and V is TRBV7-8; tentative D call: TRBD1 (5 bases). This CDR3 comprises 16 residues. The germline V gene encodes CDR1 SGHVS and CDR2 FQNEAQ. V was clipped by 2 bases and J by 3 bases, with 14 bases between them. CDR3 protein: CASSLRPGGINQPQHF. The CDR3 nucleotides read TGTGCCAGCAGCTTACGCCCTGGGGGAATCAATCAGCCCCAGCATTTT.

A remark on this clone: One end of the junction varies from germline; a read error may be responsible. The chain links TRBV7-9 to TRBJ1-2; D is unresolved. Germline V gives CDR1 SEHNR, CDR2 FQNEAQ (reference sequence). This CDR3 has 15 residues. CDR3 region: CASSLGWGNGYGNTF. The CDR3 DNA is TGTGCCAGCAGCTTAGGGTGGGGAAATGGCTATGGCAACACCTTC.

J is TRBJ2-2 and V is TRBV5-4, with TRBD2 matching 9 bases. The CDR3 has 15 amino acids. V lost 4 bases and J lost 4; bases outside the gene matches: 5. Germline lookup yields CDR1 SGHNT and CDR2 YYREEE (reference sequence). The CDR3 protein is CASSQGTSSTGELFF. For the CDR3, the DNA is TGTGCCAGCAGCCAAGGGACTAGCTCCACCGGGGAGCTGTTTTTT. Complete variable domain (other parts from reference TRBV5-4 and TRBJ2-2): ETGVTQSPTHLIKTRGQQVTLRCSSQSGHNTVSWYQQALGQGPQFIFQYYREEENGRGNFPPRFSGLQFPNYSSELNVNALELDDSALYLCASSQGTSSTGELFFGEGSRLTVL.

The V call is TRBV5-4, the J call TRBJ1-4, with D tentatively TRBD1 (5 bases). The CDR3 has 18 amino acids. The germline V gene encodes CDR1 SGHNT and CDR2 YYREEE (reference sequence). Trimming left V 0 bases short and J 0 bases short, with 15 bases between. CDR3 coding DNA: TGTGCCAGCAGCTTGGGGGGGAACCCCAGGACAACTAATGAAAAACTGTTTTTT. It yields the protein CASSLGGNPRTTNEKLFF.

The chain uses TRBV4-2 and TRBJ2-5; tentatively, D is TRBD1 (5 bases). CDR3 length: 15 amino acids. Germline V lookup: CDR1 LGHNA, CDR2 YNFKEQ. V was shortened by 2 bases and J by 2 bases, with 12 bases between the two germline ends. CDR3 sequence reads: CASSQRLGVQETQYF. CDR3 coding DNA: TGTGCCAGCAGCCAAAGATTAGGGGTACAAGAGACCCAGTACTTC.

This sequence joins TRBV4-2 and TRBJ2-3; 10 positions agree with TRBD2. With 8 bases clipped from V and 6 bases from J, the junction kept 8 bases outside the gene matches. The CDR3 runs 14 residues. From germline, CDR1 is LGHNA and CDR2 YNFKEQ. The CDR3 is CASGSSGRRDTQYF. The CDR3 DNA reads TGTGCCAGCGGATCTAGCGGGAGACGCGATACGCAGTATTTT.

This clone was found once. The chain combines TRBV19 with TRBJ1-3, with 11 bases lining up with TRBD1. V was clipped by 8 bases and J by 4 bases; unmatched bases: 13. The CDR3 is 17 amino acids. Per germline, CDR1 LNHDA and CDR2 SQIVND (reference sequence). The CDR3 loop reads CASGPIGQGARGNTIYF. CDR3 DNA: TGTGCCAGTGGGCCCATAGGACAGGGGGCGCGAGGAAACACCATATATTTT.

Notes on this clone: The same CDR3 is also encoded by other DNA sequences in this sample. This chain joins TRBV19 and TRBJ2-1; D gene unclear. Trimming removed 0 bases from V and 0 bases from J, with 6 bases in between. In germline, CDR1 is LNHDA, CDR2 SQIVND (reference sequence). The CDR3 length is 15 residues. CDR3 loop: CASSIDPGSYNEQFF. CDR3 coding DNA: TGTGCCAGTAGTATAGACCCTGGCTCCTACAATGAGCAGTTCTTC.

This chain connects TRBV30 to TRBJ1-5; no clear D. CDR1 GTSNPN and CDR2 SVGIG come from the germline V gene (reference sequence). Trimming left V 2 bases short and J 11 bases short, with 28 bases between. The CDR3 loop spans 17 amino acids. For the CDR3, the DNA is TGTGCCTGGAGTCCTTTACCCGATACAGAGGCGATAACAGCCCAGCATTTT. Protein: CAWSPLPDTEAITAQHF. Looking up the rest from reference TRBV30 and TRBJ1-5 gives the full variable domain: SQTIHQWPATLVQPVGSPLSLECTVEGTSNPNLYWYRQAAGRGLQLLFYSVGIGQISSEVPQNLSASRPQDRQFILSSKKLLLSDSGFYLCAWSPLPDTEAITAQHFGDGTRLSIL.

This chain joins TRBV7-6 and TRBJ1-3, with a weak D call TRBD1 (6 bases). The germline V and J ends were trimmed by 3 bases and 1 base, with 13 bases remaining between them. This CDR3 region has 16 residues. Per germline, CDR1 SGHVS and CDR2 FNYEAQ. CDR3 protein: CASSFGGRGSGNTIYF. CDR3 nucleotides: TGTGCCAGCAGCTTCGGGGGGCGAGGATCTGGAAACACCATATATTTT. Drawing the rest from reference TRBV7-6 and TRBJ1-3, the complete variable domain is GAGVSQSPRYKVTKRGQDVALRCDPISGHVSLYWYRQALGQGPEFLTYFNYEAQQDKSGLPNDRFSAERPEGSISTLTIQRTEQRDSAMYRCASSFGGRGSGNTIYFGEGSWLTVV.

The chain joins TRBV5-6 to TRBJ1-1; TRBD1 aligns across 8 bases. V gave up 3 bases and J gave up 5 bases; unmatched junction bases: 6. The CDR3 runs 14 residues. Germline V gives CDR1 SGHDT, CDR2 YYEEEE. CDR3 protein: CASSSGGLRTEAFF. DNA of the CDR3: TGTGCCAGCAGCTCAGGGGGCTTACGGACTGAAGCTTTCTTT.